The next 10 T cell receptor beta chains were all read from a single sample in a study of spatial heterogeneity in lung cancer (dated 2019 in TCRdb). Receptor libraries were prepared by 5' RACE. Data came from a NextSeq 500. TCRdb reprocessing: public reads trimmed at Q25 with fastp, clones called with MiXCR, in-frame beta chains kept. When rows share a CDR3 protein, they turn into one entry using the most common DNA and genes. Across this sample there are around 41,000 distinct CDR3 sequences, with 20% to 25% seen only once. The ten largest clonotypes hold about 7.2% of the sample. The sample's time point label, decoded: blood at routine non-recurrence follow-up after resection. The specimen was PBMCs, collected at follow-up. Receptors originate from a female donor with early-stage non-small cell lung cancer.

This clonotype was seen once. The chain combines TRBV20-1 with TRBJ2-3, with 9 nucleotides matching TRBD2. The CDR3 totals 17 residues. Germline CDR1 reads DFQATT; CDR2 reads SNEGSKA (reference sequence). Trimming removed 0 bases from V and 2 bases from J; junction bases left unmatched: 9. The CDR3 reads CSARDPGAGGITDTQYF. For the CDR3, the DNA is TGCAGTGCTAGAGATCCCGGAGCGGGGGGAATCACAGATACGCAGTATTTT.

This clonotype was detected ten times or more. One end of the junction is discordant with germline, which a read error may explain. J is TRBJ2-3 and V is TRBV7-7; D is possibly TRBD1 (6 bases). The germline gives CDR1 SSHAT, CDR2 FNYEAQ (reference sequence). This CDR3 is built from 15 residues. The CDR3 DNA reads TGTGCTAGCAGTCTCGCGGCAGGGGCGTTAGATACGCAGTATTTT. Encoded protein: CASSLAAGALDTQYF.

This clonotype was found many times. The chain carries TRBV4-1 and TRBJ2-1, with D hard to call. The V gene lost 5 bases and the J gene lost 5 bases, with 10 bases spanning the gap. CDR3 size: 13 residues. Germline V gene sequence: CDR1 MGHRA, CDR2 YSYEKL. The CDR3 loop is CASSTGVNNEQFF. CDR3 coding DNA: TGCGCCAGCAGCACCGGAGTGAACAATGAGCAGTTCTTC.

The gene calls are TRBV11-2 and TRBJ1-4; a weak D match, TRBD1 (6 bases). Trimming removed 5 bases at V and 8 bases at J, with 12 bases between. Germline V gene data show CDR1 as SGHAT and CDR2 as FQNNGV. The CDR3 totals 13 residues. The CDR3 bases are TGTGCCAGCAGCCTGGGCGACAGGGAAAAACTGTTTTTT. Its translation: CASSLGDREKLFF.

This clonotype came up many times. The V call is TRBV7-6, the J call TRBJ2-1, with 12 bases identical to TRBD2. This CDR3 comprises 15 residues. Looked up from germline, CDR1 is SGHVS and CDR2 is FNYEAQ. V was clipped by 1 base and J by 5 bases; unmatched bases: 0. CDR3 DNA: TGTGCCAGCAGCTTAGGGACTAGCGGGAACAATGAGCAGTTCTTC. It codes for CASSLGTSGNNEQFF.

The chain recombines TRBV6-4 with TRBJ1-3; D remains ambiguous. The CDR3 contains 14 residues. V lost 4 bases to trimming and J lost 0 bases, with 7 bases between them. Germline V gene sequence: CDR1 MRHNA, CDR2 SNTAGT. Here the CDR3 reads CASSGRTSGNTIYF. The CDR3, as DNA: TGTGCCAGCAGTGGCAGGACCTCTGGAAACACCATATATTTT.

In this sample, this clonotype turned up many times. The rearrangement uses TRBV7-9 and TRBJ2-7; D is ambiguous. Germline assignment: CDR1 SEHNR and CDR2 FQNEAQ (reference sequence). Trimming took off 8 bases at V and 0 bases at J, with 8 bases between the two ends. CDR3 size: 12 residues. The CDR3: CASGWSSYEQYF. The DNA of the CDR3 is TGTGCCAGCGGATGGAGCTCCTACGAGCAGTACTTC. Full variable domain (rest looked up from reference TRBV7-9 and TRBJ2-7): DTGVSQNPRHKITKRGQNVTFRCDPISEHNRLYWYRQTLGQGPEFLTYFQNEAQLEKSRLLSDRFSAERPKGSFSTLEIQRTEQGDSAMYLCASGWSSYEQYFGPGTRLTVT.

V usage is TRBV20-1 and J usage is TRBJ1-1; D call uncertain. Germline loops: CDR1 DFQATT, CDR2 SNEGSKA (reference sequence). CDR3 length equals 11 residues. Deletions cut 3 bases from V and 2 bases from J, with 4 bases between. As DNA, the CDR3 is TGCAGTGCTAGCTTCAACACTGAAGCTTTCTTT. It codes for CSASFNTEAFF.

This clonotype was counted between two and nine times. J is TRBJ2-1 and V is TRBV19; D call uncertain. The length of the CDR3 is 15 residues. Germline V gene sequence: CDR1 LNHDA, CDR2 SQIVND (reference sequence). Trimming removed 3 bases at V and 0 bases at J, with 9 bases between. For the CDR3, the DNA is TGTGCCAGTAGTATCTCAGTTCTCTCCTACAATGAGCAGTTCTTC. Translated, it gives CASSISVLSYNEQFF.

The V call is TRBV6-5, the J call TRBJ1-1; weak D call: TRBD1 (5 bases). Germline loops: CDR1 MNHEY, CDR2 SVGAGI. Trimming stripped 5 bases from V and 8 bases from J, with 9 bases between. The CDR3 consists of 11 residues. The DNA for the CDR3 is TGTGCCAGCAGTGGTAACAGGGAAGCTTTCTTT. Protein sequence: CASSGNREAFF.